This TCR beta chain was recovered during a study of blood T cell repertoires in COVID-19. V lost 4 bases, J lost 5 bases, and 7 bases lay in between. The CDR3 totals 12 residues. Germline assignment: CDR1 SGHTS and CDR2 YDEGEE. Profiling relied on immunoSEQ multiplex PCR, and the TCRdb table lists in-frame clones only, not all of them. The sample has 370,000 or so clones; roughly 77% are singletons. The sequence was obtained from a human donor with acute or convalescent COVID-19. The donor label of this sample is uncertain. Sequenced input: peripheral blood. The genes are TRBV5-8 and TRBJ1-5; D gene ambiguous. CDR3 DNA: TGTGCCAGCAGCGCGCAGGATCAGCCCCAGCATTTT. Translated: CASSAQDQPQHF.